This TCR beta chain was found in a study of beta chain features in type 1 diabetes. General study findings and limits: Shortening of TCRB CDR3s, moderate but significant, appeared in all four CD4+ subsets of Type 1 diabetes patients. cDNA sequencing could over-represent cells with high TCR expression. Patients and controls would share equally any PCR tilt toward shorter templates.

Trimming at V came to 8 bases and at J to 7 bases, leaving 14 bases not matched to a gene. From germline, CDR1 is GTSNPN and CDR2 SVGIG (reference sequence). This CDR3 comprises 14 residues. Expressed TCRB transcripts were sequenced after all isolated RNA was converted to cDNA. Only in-frame clones appear in the TCRdb table, and some are missing; sequencing was by immunoSEQ multiplex PCR. Of around 250,000 clones in the sample, about 14% were seen once. This clone was seen a few times. The target antigen is unknown. Sequenced: naive CD4+ T cells from blood. The TCR comes from a man younger than 40 with type 1 diabetes. J is TRBJ1-2 and V is TRBV30; TRBD1 aligns across 9 bases. The CDR3: CARTGTGNFGGYTF. CDR3 sequence (DNA): TGTGCCCGGACCGGGACAGGGAACTTCGGTGGCTACACCTTC.